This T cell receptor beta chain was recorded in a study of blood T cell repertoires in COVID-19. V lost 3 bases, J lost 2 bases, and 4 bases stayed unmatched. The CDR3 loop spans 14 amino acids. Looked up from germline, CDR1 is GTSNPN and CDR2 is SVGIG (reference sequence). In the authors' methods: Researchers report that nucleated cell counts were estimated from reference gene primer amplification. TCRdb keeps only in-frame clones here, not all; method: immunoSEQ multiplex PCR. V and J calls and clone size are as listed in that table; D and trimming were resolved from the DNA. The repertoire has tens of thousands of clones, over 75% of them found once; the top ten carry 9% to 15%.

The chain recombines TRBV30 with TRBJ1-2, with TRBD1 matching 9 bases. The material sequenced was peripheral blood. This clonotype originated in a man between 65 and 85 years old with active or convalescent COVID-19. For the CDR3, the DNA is TGTGCCTGGAGCTTGGGACAGGGAAACTATGGCTACACCTTC. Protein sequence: CAWSLGQGNYGYTF.